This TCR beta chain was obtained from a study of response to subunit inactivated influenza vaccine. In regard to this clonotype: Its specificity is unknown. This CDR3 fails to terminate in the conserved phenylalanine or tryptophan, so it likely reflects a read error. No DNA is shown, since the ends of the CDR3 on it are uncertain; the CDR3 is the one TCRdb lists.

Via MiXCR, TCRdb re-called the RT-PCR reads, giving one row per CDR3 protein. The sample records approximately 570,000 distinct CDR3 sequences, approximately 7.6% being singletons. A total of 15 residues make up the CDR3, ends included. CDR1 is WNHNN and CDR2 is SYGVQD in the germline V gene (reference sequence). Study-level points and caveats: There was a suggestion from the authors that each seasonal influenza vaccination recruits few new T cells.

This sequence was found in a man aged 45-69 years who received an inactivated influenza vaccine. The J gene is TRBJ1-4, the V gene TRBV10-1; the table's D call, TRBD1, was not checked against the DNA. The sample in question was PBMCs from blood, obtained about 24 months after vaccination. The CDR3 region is CASSESEGDRPTPSK.